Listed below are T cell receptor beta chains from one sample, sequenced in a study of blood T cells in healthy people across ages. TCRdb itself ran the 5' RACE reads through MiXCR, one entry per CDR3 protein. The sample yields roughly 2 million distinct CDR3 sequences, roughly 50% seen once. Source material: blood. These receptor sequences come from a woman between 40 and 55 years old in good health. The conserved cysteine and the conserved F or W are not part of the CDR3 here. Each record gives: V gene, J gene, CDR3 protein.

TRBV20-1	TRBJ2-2	SAPGGGQNTGELF
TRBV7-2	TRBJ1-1	ASSAEWASEAF
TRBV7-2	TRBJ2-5	ASSLRAGGKGETQY
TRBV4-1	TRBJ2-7	ASSQDGVWEQY
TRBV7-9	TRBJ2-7	ASSRQGSRHEQY
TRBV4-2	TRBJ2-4	ASSQELTTLSADGIQY
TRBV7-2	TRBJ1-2	ASSFGRGDLGYT
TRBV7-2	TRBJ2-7	ASSLDVSGVREQY
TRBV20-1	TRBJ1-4	SVRRRGGEKLF
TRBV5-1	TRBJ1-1	ASSNGGTGTEAF
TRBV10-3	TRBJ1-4	AINEGAGEKLF
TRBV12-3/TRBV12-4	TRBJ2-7	ASSFWVETYEQY
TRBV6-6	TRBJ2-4	ASSYGVEAKNIQY
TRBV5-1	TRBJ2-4	ASSWGTTGGAKNIQY
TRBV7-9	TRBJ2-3	ASSSLGSGGRTDTQY
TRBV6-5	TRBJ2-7	WGPRSYEQY
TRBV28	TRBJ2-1	ASSVFGQYNEQF
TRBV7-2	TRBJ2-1	ASSLVPEQF
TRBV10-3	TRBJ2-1	AISKSGLAVPYNEQF
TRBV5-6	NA	ASSEGLAHEQY
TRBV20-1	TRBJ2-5	SASGTSVAAQY
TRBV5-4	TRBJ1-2	ASSFRRGVSGYT
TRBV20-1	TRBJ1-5	SAWDPSKPQH
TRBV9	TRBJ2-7	ASSAGTSAYEQY
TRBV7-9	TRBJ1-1	ASSPRGGALGRSTEAF
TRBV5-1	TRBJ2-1	ASSLDSGGGEQF
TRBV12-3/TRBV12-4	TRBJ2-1	ASSLVQTGGEF
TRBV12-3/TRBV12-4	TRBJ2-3	ASSLNAGGTSGTDTQY
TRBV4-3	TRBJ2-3	ASSQGTSGGLDTQY
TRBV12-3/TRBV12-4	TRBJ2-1	ASSSNSGGPNEQF
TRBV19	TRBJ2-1	ASSIARGGNEQF
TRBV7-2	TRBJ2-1	ASSLRAGPGDEQF
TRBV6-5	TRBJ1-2	AIQDPASHGYT
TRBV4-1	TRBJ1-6	ASSLSGLGNSPLH
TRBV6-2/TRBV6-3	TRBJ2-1	ASREAAGTRLDEQF
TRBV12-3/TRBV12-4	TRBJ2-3	ASSPRQGRGTDTQY
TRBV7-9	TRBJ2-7	ASSVIGSSVPQY
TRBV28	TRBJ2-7	ASSQDRGLNAYEQY
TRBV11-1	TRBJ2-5	ASTNSGGYQETQY
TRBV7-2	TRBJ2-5	ASSFRLGQETQY
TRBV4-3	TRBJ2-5	ASSSNRQGGETQY
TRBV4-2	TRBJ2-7	ASSQETGTRHTAYEQY
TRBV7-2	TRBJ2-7	AGSLEGGMNYEQY
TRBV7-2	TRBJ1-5	ASSPPSLVGNQPQH
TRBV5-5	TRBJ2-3	ASSFRSGGTTDTQY
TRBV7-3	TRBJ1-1	ASSLGRDRAF
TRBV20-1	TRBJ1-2	SARTGRLNYGYT
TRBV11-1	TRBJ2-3	ASSSNPGPTDTQY
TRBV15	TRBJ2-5	ATSRGTSSAGETQY
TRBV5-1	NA	ASSLAEAREETQY
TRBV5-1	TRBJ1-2	ASSSEPTGNYGYT
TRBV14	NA	ASSQQQGASRYEQY
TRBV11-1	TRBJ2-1	ASSVVTSAEQF
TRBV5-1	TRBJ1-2	ASSLVEDRDGYT
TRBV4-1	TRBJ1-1	ASSQDGTGGSAF
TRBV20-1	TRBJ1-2	SAKKGHFFGYT
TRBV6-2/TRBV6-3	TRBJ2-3	VTAVSSGLDTQY
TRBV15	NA	ATSRDSPGEQY
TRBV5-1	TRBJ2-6	ASSLVQGSPGANVLT